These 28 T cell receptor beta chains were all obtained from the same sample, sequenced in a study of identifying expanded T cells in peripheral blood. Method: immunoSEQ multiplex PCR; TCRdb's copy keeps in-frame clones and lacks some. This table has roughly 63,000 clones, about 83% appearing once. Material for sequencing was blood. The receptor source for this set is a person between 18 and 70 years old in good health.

The CDR3 here is CASSYNTRIRGEQFF. As DNA, the CDR3 is TGTGCCAGCAGTTATAACACGAGAATTAGGGGTGAGCAGTTCTTC. The gene calls are TRBV6-5 and TRBJ2-1; D perhaps matches TRBD1 (5 bases). This CDR3 region has 15 residues. Trimming left V 3 bases short and J 9 bases short, with 18 bases between. Germline assignment: CDR1 MNHEY and CDR2 SVGAGI.

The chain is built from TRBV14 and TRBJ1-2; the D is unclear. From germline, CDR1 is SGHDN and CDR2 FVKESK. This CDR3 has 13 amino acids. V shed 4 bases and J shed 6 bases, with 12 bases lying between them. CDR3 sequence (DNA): TGTGCCAGCAGCCTCCACATGGGGAATGGCTACACCTTC. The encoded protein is CASSLHMGNGYTF.

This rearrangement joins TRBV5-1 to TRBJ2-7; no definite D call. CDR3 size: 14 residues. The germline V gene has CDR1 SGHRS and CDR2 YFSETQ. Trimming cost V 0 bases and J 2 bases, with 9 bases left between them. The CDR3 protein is CASSLVDGAYEQYF. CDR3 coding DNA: TGCGCCAGCAGCTTGGTCGACGGAGCCTACGAGCAGTACTTC.

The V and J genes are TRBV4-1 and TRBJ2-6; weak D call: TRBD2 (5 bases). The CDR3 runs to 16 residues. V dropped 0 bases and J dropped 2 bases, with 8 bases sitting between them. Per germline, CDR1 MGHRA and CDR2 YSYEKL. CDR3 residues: CASSQDEGTGANVLTF. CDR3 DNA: TGCGCCAGCAGCCAAGATGAGGGAACTGGGGCCAACGTCCTGACTTTC.

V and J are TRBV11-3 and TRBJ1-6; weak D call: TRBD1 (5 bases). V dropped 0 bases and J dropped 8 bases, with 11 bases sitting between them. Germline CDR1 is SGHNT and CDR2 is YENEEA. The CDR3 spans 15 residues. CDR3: CASSLDRAGDSPLHF. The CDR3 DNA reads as TGTGCCAGCAGCTTAGACAGGGCCGGGGATTCACCCCTCCACTTT.

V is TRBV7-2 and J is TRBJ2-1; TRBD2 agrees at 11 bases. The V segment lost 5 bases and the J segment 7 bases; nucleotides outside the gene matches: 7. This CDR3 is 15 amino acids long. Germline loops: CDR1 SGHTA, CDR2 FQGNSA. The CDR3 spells CASSLTSGSGNEQFF. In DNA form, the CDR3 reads TGTGCCAGCAGCCTTACTAGCGGGAGTGGTAATGAGCAGTTCTTC.

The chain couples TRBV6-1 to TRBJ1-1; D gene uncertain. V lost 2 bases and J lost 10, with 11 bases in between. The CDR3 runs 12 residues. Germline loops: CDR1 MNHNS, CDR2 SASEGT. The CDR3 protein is CASSEPPRRAFF. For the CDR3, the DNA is TGTGCCAGCAGTGAACCGCCCAGGCGAGCTTTCTTT.

The CDR3 loop is CASSTQRGTEAFF. The CDR3, as DNA: TGTGCCAGTTCAACCCAGAGAGGGACTGAAGCTTTCTTT. The V and J genes are TRBV19 and TRBJ1-1; unclear D gene. The CDR3 totals 13 residues. Germline CDR1 is LNHDA and CDR2 is SQIVND (reference sequence). The germline V and J ends were trimmed by 8 bases and 5 bases, with 15 bases remaining between them. The variable domain in full, with the rest retrieved from reference TRBV19 and TRBJ1-1, is DGGITQSPKYLFRKEGQNVTLSCEQNLNHDAMYWYRQDPGQGLRLIYYSQIVNDFQKGDIAEGYSVSREKKESFPLTVTSAQKNPTAFYLCASSTQRGTEAFFGQGTRLTVV.

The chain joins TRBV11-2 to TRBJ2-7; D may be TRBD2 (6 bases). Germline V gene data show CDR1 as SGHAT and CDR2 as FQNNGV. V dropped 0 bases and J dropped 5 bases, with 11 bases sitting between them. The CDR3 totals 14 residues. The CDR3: CASSLDRPGDEQYF. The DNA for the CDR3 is TGTGCCAGCAGCTTAGATCGGCCGGGGGACGAGCAGTACTTC.

The CDR3 reads CASSFGAGPGANVLTF. CDR3 in DNA: TGTGCCAGCAGCTTCGGGGCAGGTCCCGGGGCCAACGTCCTGACTTTC. V and J are TRBV5-4 and TRBJ2-6; the D call may be TRBD1 or TRBD2 (5 bases each). V gave up 2 bases and J gave up 4 bases, with 13 bases separating them. Germline CDR1 reads SGHNT; CDR2 reads YYREEE (reference sequence). This CDR3 is built from 16 residues.

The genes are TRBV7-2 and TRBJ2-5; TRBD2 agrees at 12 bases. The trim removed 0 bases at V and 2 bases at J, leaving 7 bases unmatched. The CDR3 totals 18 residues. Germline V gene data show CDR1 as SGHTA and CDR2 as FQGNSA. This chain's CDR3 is CASSLAAGLAGGQETQYF. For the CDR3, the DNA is TGTGCCAGCAGCTTAGCCGCGGGACTAGCGGGTGGTCAAGAGACCCAGTACTTC.

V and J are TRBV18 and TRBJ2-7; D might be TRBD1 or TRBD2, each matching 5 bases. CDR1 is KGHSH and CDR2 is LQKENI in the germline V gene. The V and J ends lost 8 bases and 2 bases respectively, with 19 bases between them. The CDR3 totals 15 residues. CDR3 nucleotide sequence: TGTGCCAGCAGGCCGCCGGGGCTAGGAACCTACGAGCAGTACTTC. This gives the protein CASRPPGLGTYEQYF.

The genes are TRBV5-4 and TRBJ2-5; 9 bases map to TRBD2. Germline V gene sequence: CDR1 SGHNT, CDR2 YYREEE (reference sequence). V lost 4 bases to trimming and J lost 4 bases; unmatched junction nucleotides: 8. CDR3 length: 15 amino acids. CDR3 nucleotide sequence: TGTGCCAGCAGCCCCGGGACTAGCAGGGGAGAGACCCAGTACTTC. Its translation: CASSPGTSRGETQYF.

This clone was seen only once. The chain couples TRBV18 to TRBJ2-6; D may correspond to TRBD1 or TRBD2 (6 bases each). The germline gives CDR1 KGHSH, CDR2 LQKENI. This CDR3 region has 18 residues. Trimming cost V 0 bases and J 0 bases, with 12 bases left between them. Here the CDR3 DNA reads TGTGCCAGCTCACCACCGGGGGGCCCCAGCTCTGGGGCCAACGTCCTGACTTTC. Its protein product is CASSPPGGPSSGANVLTF.

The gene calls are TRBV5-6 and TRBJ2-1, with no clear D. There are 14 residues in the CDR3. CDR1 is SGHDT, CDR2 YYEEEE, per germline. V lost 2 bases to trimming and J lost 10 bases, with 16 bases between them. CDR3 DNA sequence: TGTGCCAGCAGCTTTGGGTCCAGCTTTAGCGAGCAGTTCTTC. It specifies CASSFGSSFSEQFF.

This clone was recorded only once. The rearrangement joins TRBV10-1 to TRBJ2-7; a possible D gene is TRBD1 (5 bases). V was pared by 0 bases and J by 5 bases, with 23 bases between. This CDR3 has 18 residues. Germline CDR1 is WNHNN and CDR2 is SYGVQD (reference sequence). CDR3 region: CASSESYSRAGFWNEQYV. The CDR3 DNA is TGCGCCAGCAGTGAGTCTTATAGCAGGGCAGGGTTTTGGAACGAGCAGTACGTC.

For the CDR3, the DNA is TGTGCCATCAGTAAGCAAAGACAGGGCGTGGACTATGGCTACACCTTC. This encodes CAISKQRQGVDYGYTF. The chain has TRBV10-3 and TRBJ1-2, with 7 bases identical to TRBD1. The V gene end was trimmed by 5 bases and the J gene end by 3 bases; junction bases not matched to a gene: 12. The CDR3 spans 16 residues. CDR1 and CDR2 (germline): ENHRY, SYGVKD.

The CDR3 is CASTYGNEKLFF. The DNA for the CDR3 is TGTGCCAGCACATATGGGAATGAAAAACTGTTTTTT. J is TRBJ1-4 and V is TRBV7-9; D unresolved. V was pared by 7 bases and J by 5 bases, with 8 bases between. The CDR3 runs 12 residues. Germline CDR1 is SEHNR and CDR2 is FQNEAQ (reference sequence).

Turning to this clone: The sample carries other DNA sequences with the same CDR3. CDR3 region: CASSKEGRGITDTQYF. CDR3 nucleotide sequence: TGCGCCAGCAGCAAAGAAGGTCGGGGGATCACAGATACGCAGTATTTT. The chain uses TRBV21-1 and TRBJ2-3; the D segment call TRBD2 is taken from the table without a DNA check. TRBV21-1 is an annotated pseudogene. This CDR3 has 16 residues.

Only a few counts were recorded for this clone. As DNA, the CDR3 is TGTGCCAGCAGTGGACAGACCCAAGAGACCCAGTACTTC. It is translated as CASSGQTQETQYF. The chain joins TRBV2 to TRBJ2-5; TRBD1 is a possible D gene (5 bases). V lost 4 bases to trimming and J lost 1 base, with 7 bases between them. CDR3 length: 13 amino acids. The germline V gene has CDR1 SNHLY and CDR2 FYNNEI.

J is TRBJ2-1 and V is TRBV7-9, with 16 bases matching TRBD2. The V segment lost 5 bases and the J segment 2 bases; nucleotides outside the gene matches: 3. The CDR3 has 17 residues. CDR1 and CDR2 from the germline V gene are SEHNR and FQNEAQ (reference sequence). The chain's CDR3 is CASSGTSGGGPYNEQFF. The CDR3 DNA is TGTGCCAGCAGCGGGACTAGCGGGGGGGGCCCCTACAATGAGCAGTTCTTC.

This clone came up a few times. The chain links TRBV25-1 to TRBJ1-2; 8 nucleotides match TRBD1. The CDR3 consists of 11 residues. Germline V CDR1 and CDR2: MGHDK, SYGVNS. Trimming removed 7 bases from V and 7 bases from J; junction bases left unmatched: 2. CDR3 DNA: TGTGCCAGCAAGACAGGGGCTGGCTACACCTTC. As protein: CASKTGAGYTF.

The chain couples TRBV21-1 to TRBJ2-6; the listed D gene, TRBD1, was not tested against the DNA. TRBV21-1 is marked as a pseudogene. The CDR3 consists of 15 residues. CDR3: CASSNRGSGANVLTF. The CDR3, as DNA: TGTGCCAGCAGCAACAGGGGCTCTGGGGCCAACGTCCTGACTTTC.

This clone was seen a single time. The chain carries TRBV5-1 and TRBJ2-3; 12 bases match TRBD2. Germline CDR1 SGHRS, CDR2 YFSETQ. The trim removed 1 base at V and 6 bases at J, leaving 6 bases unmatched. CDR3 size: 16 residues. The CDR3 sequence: CASSLSLAGGLDTQYF. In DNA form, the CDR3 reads TGCGCCAGCAGCTTGTCCCTAGCGGGGGGGTTGGATACGCAGTATTTT.

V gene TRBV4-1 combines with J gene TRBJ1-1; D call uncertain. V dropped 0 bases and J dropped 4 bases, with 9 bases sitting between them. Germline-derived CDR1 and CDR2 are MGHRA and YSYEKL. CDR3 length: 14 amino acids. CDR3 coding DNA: TGCGCCAGCAGCCAAGACTACAGCGGCACTGAAGCTTTCTTT. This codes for CASSQDYSGTEAFF.

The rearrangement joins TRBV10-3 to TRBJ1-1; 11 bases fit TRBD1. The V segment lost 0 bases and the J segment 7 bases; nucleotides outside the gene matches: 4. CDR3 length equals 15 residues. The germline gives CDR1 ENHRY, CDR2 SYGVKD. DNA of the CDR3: TGTGCCATCAGTGAGTCGGGGACAGGGGGACATGAAGCTTTCTTT. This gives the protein CAISESGTGGHEAFF.

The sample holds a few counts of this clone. The CDR3 sequence: CATRGAPEAFF. Written as DNA, the CDR3 is TGTGCCACGAGAGGGGCCCCAGAAGCTTTCTTT. The chain employs TRBV6-1 and TRBJ1-1, with D possibly TRBD1 on 5 matching bases. The germline CDR1 and CDR2 sequences are MNHNS and SASEGT. The CDR3 sequence is 11 residues long. V lost 10 bases, J lost 8 bases, and 14 bases lay in between.

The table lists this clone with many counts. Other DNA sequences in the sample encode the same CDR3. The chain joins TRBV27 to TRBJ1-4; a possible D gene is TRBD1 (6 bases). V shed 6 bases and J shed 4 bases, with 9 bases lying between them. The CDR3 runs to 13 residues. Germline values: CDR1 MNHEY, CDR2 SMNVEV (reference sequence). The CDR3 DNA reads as TGTGCCAGCAGGGGACACAATAATGAAAAACTGTTTTTT. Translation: CASRGHNNEKLFF.